The rows below give T cell receptor beta chains drawn from one sample of a study of cytomegalovirus exposure and HLA in healthy donors. Method: immunoSEQ multiplex PCR; TCRdb's copy keeps in-frame clones and lacks some. The sample has about 130,000 clones, 76% seen once. Sequenced input: PBMCs. The receptor set was obtained from a man aged 35 to 55 in good health and CMV-seronegative. Both conserved end residues are part of each CDR3. D genes are given only for firm matches. The size of a clone is reported for some rows only, either as once, few or many, or as a class for expanded clones.

TRBV30	NA	NA	TRBJ2-7	TGTGCCTGGAGTGTACTTAGCGGAAGCTACGAGCAGTACTTC	CAWSVLSGSYEQYF
TRBV6-4	NA	once	TRBJ2-3	TGTGCCACCTCGACTTTGCCACCCACAGATACGCAGTATTTT	CATSTLPPTDTQYF
TRBV28	TRBD2	NA	TRBJ2-7	TGTGCCAGCAGTTCCGGACTAGCGGGGTGGGGCGAGCAGTACTTC	CASSSGLAGWGEQYF
TRBV5-1	TRBD1	NA	TRBJ1-1	TGCGCCAGTACCGTGACAGGGGAGGCTGAAGCTTTCTTT	CASTVTGEAEAFF
TRBV2	TRBD1	few	TRBJ2-7	TGTGCCAGCAACGGACAGGGTCCCACCTACGAGCAGTACTTC	CASNGQGPTYEQYF
TRBV2	TRBD2	NA	TRBJ2-7	TGTGCCAGCAGGCTTAGCGGGGGGGACGAGCAGTACTTC	CASRLSGGDEQYF
TRBV15	TRBD1	NA	TRBJ2-5	TGTGCCACCAGCCGGGGACAGGAGCAAGAGACCCAGTACTTC	CATSRGQEQETQYF
TRBV18	NA	NA	TRBJ1-1	TGTGCCAGCTCACCTCTGGCAGGGGAAATGAACACTGAAGCTTTCTTT	CASSPLAGEMNTEAFF
TRBV27	TRBD1	NA	TRBJ2-7	TGTGCCAGCGCGCCTGGGACAGGGTACGAGCAGTACTTC	CASAPGTGYEQYF
TRBV7-3	NA	NA	TRBJ1-1	TGTGCCAGCAGCTCCCGGCTTGGGGCGACCAACACTGAAGCTTTCTTT	CASSSRLGATNTEAFF
TRBV5-1	TRBD2	NA	TRBJ2-3	TGCGCCAGCAGCCTACCGGAAAGGCGGGGGGGCCCAGATACGCAGTATTTT	CASSLPERRGGPDTQYF
TRBV10-3	TRBD1	once	TRBJ2-7	TGTGCCATCAGTGAGTCAAAAGGGACAGGGGCCTACGAGCAGTACTTC	CAISESKGTGAYEQYF
TRBV10-2	NA	NA	TRBJ1-2	TGCGCCAGCAGTCCTCGGTCCCTCTATGGCTACACCTTC	CASSPRSLYGYTF
TRBV5-6	NA	NA	TRBJ1-1	TGTGCCAGCAGCCGAAAGAGGGCCACTGAAGCTTTCTTT	CASSRKRATEAFF
TRBV19	TRBD1	few	TRBJ2-7	TGTGCCAGTAGTAACAACAGGGGACCCTACGAGCAGTACTTC	CASSNNRGPYEQYF
TRBV5-4	TRBD1	NA	TRBJ2-7	TGTGCCAGCAGCCAGGGACAGGGATTCTCCTACGAGCAGTACTTC	CASSQGQGFSYEQYF
TRBV6-4	TRBD2	NA	TRBJ2-5	TGTGCCAGCAGTGACTCCACTAGCGGTCGGGAGACCCAGTACTTC	CASSDSTSGRETQYF
TRBV4-3	TRBD1	NA	TRBJ1-2	TGCGCCAGCAGCCAAGTAGGACAGGGGGCTCGTGGCTACACCTTC	CASSQVGQGARGYTF
TRBV5-1	NA	once	TRBJ2-6	TGCGCCAGCAGCGGAGGGACTGGGGCCAACGTCCTGACTTTC	CASSGGTGANVLTF
TRBV6-5	TRBD1	NA	TRBJ1-5	TGTGCCAGCAGTGGACAGGGGATGAGCCAGCCCCAGCATTTT	CASSGQGMSQPQHF
TRBV6-5	NA	once	TRBJ2-2	TGTGCCAGCAGTTACTCTTACTCTAACACCGGGGAGCTGTTTTTT	CASSYSYSNTGELFF
TRBV29-1	TRBD1	NA	TRBJ2-7	TGCAGCGTTGGTGCAGGGGGCTACGAGCAGTACTTC	CSVGAGGYEQYF
TRBV2	TRBD1	NA	TRBJ1-1	TGTGCCATCACTACAGGGGCTGAAGCTTTCTTT	CAITTGAEAFF
TRBV29-1	TRBD1	NA	TRBJ2-7	TGCAGCGTTGTCGGACAGGGGGCCACCTACGAGCAGTACTTC	CSVVGQGATYEQYF
TRBV5-5	NA	NA	TRBJ1-6	TGTGCCAGCAGCTTTCGAGATTCACCCCTCCACTTT	CASSFRDSPLHF
TRBV18	TRBD1	NA	TRBJ1-2	TGTGCCAGCTCTCCCGACAGGGACTATGGCTACACCTTC	CASSPDRDYGYTF
TRBV2	NA	NA	TRBJ2-5	TGTGCCAGCAGTGAAGCTCTAGGCCAAGAGACCCAGTACTTC	CASSEALGQETQYF
TRBV2	TRBD1	NA	TRBJ1-2	TGTGCCAGCAGCAGAACGGCCGGGACAGGGAAATCTAAGGGCTACACCTTC	CASSRTAGTGKSKGYTF
TRBV6-5	NA	NA	TRBJ1-2	TGTGCCAGCAGTCGGTCCTCCTATGGCTACACCTTC	CASSRSSYGYTF
TRBV7-2	NA	NA	TRBJ1-1	TGTGCCAGCAGCTTATTTGGGCAAAACACTGAAGCTTTCTTT	CASSLFGQNTEAFF
TRBV5-1	NA	NA	TRBJ2-7	TGCGCCAGCAGCTCGGAGGGCGTGTACTACGAGCAGTACTTC	CASSSEGVYYEQYF
TRBV27	NA	NA	TRBJ2-2	TGTGCCAGCACCCCAGGACTGTCGGCCGGGGAGCTGTTTTTT	CASTPGLSAGELFF
TRBV5-1	NA	NA	TRBJ1-2	TGCGCCAGCAGCCCCGGGGGGTTCGATGGCTACACCTTC	CASSPGGFDGYTF
TRBV11-2	TRBD2	NA	TRBJ2-3	TGTGCCAGCAGCTTAAACGGGAGGGCGGGAGATACGCAGTATTTT	CASSLNGRAGDTQYF
TRBV6-1	NA	NA	TRBJ2-1	TGTGCCAGCAGTGACCCGGGCAGGGTTGCCAATGAGCAGTTCTTC	CASSDPGRVANEQFF
TRBV30	NA	NA	TRBJ2-1	TGTGCCTGGAGTGGACTGTCAAATGAGCAGTTCTTC	CAWSGLSNEQFF
TRBV18	TRBD2	NA	TRBJ2-1	TGTGCCAGCTCACCACTCGGGACTACTAATGAGCAGTTCTTC	CASSPLGTTNEQFF
TRBV6-1	NA	once	TRBJ1-1	TGTGCCAGCAGTGGACAGAAAACTATCATGAACACTGAAGCTTTCTTT	CASSGQKTIMNTEAFF
TRBV18	NA	NA	TRBJ1-5	TGTGCCAGCTCACAACAGGACGTGGGCAATCAGCCCCAGCATTTT	CASSQQDVGNQPQHF
TRBV27	NA	NA	TRBJ1-1	TGTGCCAGCAGTTCCCCCGCGGCGGCTTTCTTT	CASSSPAAAFF
TRBV6-1	NA	once	TRBJ2-5	TGTGCCAGCAGAACGGGGGAGACCCAGTACTTC	CASRTGETQYF
TRBV11-3	TRBD2	few	TRBJ2-1	TGTGCCAGCAGCTCCGGACTAGCCTACAATGAGCAGTTCTTC	CASSSGLAYNEQFF
TRBV2	TRBD2	once	TRBJ2-3	TGTGCCAGCAAGGCTAGCGGGTCTAGCACAGATACGCAGTATTTT	CASKASGSSTDTQYF
TRBV19	TRBD1	NA	TRBJ2-7	TGTGCCAGTAGTATTTCCGGACAGGGGGCATTTGAGCAGTACTTC	CASSISGQGAFEQYF
TRBV5-1	NA	NA	TRBJ2-5	TGCGCCAGCAGCCCTACTCCCCACCAAGAGACCCAGTACTTC	CASSPTPHQETQYF
TRBV2	NA	once	TRBJ2-7	TGTGCCAGTGGCGAGGCGGGTTTCGGCGGGTCAACCTACGAGCAGTACTTC	CASGEAGFGGSTYEQYF
TRBV6-5	TRBD1	NA	TRBJ1-1	TGTGCCAGCAGGACCGGGACAGGGCTGAACACTGAAGCTTTCTTT	CASRTGTGLNTEAFF
TRBV29-1	NA	NA	TRBJ1-3	TGCAGCGTTTCCTCCTACGGAAACACCATATATTTT	CSVSSYGNTIYF
TRBV15	TRBD1	NA	TRBJ1-2	TGTGCCACCAGCAGAACTCCGGGACAGGCCTATGGCTACACCTTC	CATSRTPGQAYGYTF
TRBV29-1	TRBD2	NA	TRBJ2-1	TGCAGCGTTGAACCACTAGCGGGTGAGCAGTTCTTC	CSVEPLAGEQFF